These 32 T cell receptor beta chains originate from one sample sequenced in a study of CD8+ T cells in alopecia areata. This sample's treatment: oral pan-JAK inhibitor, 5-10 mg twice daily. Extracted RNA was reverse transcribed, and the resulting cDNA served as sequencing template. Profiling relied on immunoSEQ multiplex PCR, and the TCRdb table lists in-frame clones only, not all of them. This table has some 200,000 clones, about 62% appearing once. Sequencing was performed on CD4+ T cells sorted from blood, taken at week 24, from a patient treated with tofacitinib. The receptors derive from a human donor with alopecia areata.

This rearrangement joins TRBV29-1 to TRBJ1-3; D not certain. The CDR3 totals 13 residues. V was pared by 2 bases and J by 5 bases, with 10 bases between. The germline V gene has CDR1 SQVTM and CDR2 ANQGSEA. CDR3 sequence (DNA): TGCAGCGTTGAAACCGCGGCTCGAAACACCATATATTTT. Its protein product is CSVETAARNTIYF.

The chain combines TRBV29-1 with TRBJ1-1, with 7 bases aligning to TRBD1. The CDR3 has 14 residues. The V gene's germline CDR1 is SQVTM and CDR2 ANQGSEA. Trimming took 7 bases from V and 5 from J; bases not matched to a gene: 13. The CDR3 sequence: CSAPGTAGGTEAFF. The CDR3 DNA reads TGCAGCGCACCGGGGACAGCCGGAGGGACTGAAGCTTTCTTT.

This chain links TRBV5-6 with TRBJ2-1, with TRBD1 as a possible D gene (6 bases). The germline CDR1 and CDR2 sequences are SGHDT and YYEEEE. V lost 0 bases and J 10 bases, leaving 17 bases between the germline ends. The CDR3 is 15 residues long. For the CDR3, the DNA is TGTGCCAGCAGCTTGGGCAACAGGGTTGCCTACGAGCAGTTCTTC. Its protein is CASSLGNRVAYEQFF.

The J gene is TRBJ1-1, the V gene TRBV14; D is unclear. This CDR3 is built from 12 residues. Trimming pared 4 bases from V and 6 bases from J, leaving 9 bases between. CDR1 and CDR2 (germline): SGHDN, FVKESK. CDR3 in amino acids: CASSPQYAEAFF. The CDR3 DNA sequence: TGTGCCAGCAGCCCCCAATACGCTGAAGCTTTCTTT.

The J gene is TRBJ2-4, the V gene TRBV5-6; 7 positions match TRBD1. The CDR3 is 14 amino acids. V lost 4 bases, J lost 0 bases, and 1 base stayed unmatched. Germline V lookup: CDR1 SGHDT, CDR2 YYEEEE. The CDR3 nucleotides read TGTGCCAGCAGCCCAGGGGGAGCCAAAAACATTCAGTACTTC. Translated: CASSPGGAKNIQYF.

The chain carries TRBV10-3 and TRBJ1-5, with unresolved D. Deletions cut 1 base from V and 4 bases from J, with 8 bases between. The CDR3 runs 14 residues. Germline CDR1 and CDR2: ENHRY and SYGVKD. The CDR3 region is CAISEYGINQPQHF. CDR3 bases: TGTGCCATCAGTGAGTATGGGATAAATCAGCCCCAGCATTTT.

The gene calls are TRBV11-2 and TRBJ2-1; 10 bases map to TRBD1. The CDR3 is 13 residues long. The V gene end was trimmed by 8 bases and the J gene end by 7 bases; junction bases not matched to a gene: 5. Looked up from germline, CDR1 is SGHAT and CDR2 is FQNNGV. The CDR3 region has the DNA TGTGCCAGCGGGACAGGGGCGGGGAATGAGCAGTTCTTC. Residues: CASGTGAGNEQFF.

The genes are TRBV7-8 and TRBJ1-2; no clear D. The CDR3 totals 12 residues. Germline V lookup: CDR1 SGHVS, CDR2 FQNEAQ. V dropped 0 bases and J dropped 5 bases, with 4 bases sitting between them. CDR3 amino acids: CASSLAGYGYTF. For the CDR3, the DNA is TGTGCCAGCAGCTTAGCCGGTTATGGCTACACCTTC. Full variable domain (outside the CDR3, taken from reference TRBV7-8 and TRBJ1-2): GAGVSQSPRYKVAKRGQDVALRCDPISGHVSLFWYQQALGQGPEFLTYFQNEAQLDKSGLPSDRFFAERPEGSVSTLKIQRTQQEDSAVYLCASSLAGYGYTFGSGTRLTVV.

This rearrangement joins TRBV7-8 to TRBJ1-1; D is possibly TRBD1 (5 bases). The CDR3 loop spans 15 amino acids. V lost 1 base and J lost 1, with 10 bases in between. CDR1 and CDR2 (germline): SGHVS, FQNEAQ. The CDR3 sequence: CASSLEGTANTEAFF. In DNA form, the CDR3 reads TGTGCCAGCAGCTTAGAAGGGACTGCGAACACTGAAGCTTTCTTT.

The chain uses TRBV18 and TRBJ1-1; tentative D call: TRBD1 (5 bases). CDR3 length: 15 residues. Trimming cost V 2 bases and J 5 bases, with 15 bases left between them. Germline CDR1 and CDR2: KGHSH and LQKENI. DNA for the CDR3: TGTGCCAGCTCACCAGCGGGGGGAGCGAGGACTGAAGCTTTCTTT. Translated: CASSPAGGARTEAFF.

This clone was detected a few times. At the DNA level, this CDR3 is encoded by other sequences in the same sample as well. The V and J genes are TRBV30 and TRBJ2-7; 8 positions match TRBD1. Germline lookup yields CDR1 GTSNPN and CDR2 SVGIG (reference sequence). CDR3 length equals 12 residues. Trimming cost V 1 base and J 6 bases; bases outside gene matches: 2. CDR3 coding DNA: TGTGCCTGGAGTGAACAGGGGGTCGAGCAGTACTTC. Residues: CAWSEQGVEQYF.

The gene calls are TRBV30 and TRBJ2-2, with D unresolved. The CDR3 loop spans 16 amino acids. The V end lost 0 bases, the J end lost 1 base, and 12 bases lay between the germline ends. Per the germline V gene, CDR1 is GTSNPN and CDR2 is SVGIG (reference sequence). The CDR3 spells CAWSVLGALNTGELFF. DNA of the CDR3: TGTGCCTGGAGTGTGTTGGGCGCCCTGAACACCGGGGAGCTGTTTTTT. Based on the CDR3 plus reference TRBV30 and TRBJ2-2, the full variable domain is SQTIHQWPATLVQPVGSPLSLECTVEGTSNPNLYWYRQAAGRGLQLLFYSVGIGQISSEVPQNLSASRPQDRQFILSSKKLLLSDSGFYLCAWSVLGALNTGELFFGEGSRLTVL.

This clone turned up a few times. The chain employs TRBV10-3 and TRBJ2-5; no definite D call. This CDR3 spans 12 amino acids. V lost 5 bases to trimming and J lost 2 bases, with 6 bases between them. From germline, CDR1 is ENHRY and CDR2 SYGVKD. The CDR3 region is CAISPFQETQYF. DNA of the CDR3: TGTGCCATCAGTCCGTTTCAAGAGACCCAGTACTTC.

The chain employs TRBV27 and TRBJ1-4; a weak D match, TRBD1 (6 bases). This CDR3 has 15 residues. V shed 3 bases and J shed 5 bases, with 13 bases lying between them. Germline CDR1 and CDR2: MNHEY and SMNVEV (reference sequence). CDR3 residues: CASSFIGQRNEKLFF. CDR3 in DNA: TGTGCCAGCAGTTTTATAGGACAGAGGAATGAAAAACTGTTTTTT.

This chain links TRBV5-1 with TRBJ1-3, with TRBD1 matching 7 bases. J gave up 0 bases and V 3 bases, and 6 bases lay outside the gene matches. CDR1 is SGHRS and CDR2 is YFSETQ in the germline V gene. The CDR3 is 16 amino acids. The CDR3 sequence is CASSSGTVLSGNTIYF. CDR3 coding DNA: TGCGCCAGCAGCTCGGGGACAGTTCTCTCTGGAAACACCATATATTTT.

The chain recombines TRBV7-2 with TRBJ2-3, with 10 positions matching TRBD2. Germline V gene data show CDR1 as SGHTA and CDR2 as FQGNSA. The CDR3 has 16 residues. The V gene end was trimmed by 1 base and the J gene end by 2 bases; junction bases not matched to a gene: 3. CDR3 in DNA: TGTGCCAGCAGCTTAGTGCTAGCGGGAGACACAGATACGCAGTATTTT. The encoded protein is CASSLVLAGDTDTQYF.

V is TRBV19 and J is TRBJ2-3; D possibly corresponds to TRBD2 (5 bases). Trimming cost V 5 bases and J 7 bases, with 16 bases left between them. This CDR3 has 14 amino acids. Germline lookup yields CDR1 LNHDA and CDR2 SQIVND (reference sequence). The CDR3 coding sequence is TGTGCCAGTAGTGCTGAGCGGTTTTTGAATACGCAGTATTTT. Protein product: CASSAERFLNTQYF.

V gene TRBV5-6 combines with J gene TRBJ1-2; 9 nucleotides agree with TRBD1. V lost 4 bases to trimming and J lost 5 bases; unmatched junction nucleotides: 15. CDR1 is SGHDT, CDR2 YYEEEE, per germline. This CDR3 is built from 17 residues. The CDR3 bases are TGTGCCAGCAGCCCCGAAGGCACCGGGACAGGGAGATATGGCTACACCTTC. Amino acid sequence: CASSPEGTGTGRYGYTF.

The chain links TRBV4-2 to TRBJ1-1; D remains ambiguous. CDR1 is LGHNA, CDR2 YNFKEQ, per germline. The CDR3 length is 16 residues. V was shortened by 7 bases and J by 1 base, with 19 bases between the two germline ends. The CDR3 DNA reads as TGTGCCAGCATCTCAAATCCCCGTCAGACGAACACTGAAGCTTTCTTT. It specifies CASISNPRQTNTEAFF.

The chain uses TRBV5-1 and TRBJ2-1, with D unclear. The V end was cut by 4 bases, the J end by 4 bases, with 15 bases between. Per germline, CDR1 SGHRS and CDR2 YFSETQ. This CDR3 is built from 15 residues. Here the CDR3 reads CASSHGWGTYNEQFF. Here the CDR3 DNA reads TGCGCCAGCAGCCATGGGTGGGGTACTTACAATGAGCAGTTCTTC.

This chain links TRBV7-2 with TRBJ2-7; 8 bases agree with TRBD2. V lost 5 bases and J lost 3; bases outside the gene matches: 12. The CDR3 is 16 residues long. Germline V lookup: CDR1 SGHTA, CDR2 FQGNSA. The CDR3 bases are TGTGCCAGCAGCCCCATGGGGAGGGCGGGAGGCTACGAGCAGTACTTC. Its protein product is CASSPMGRAGGYEQYF.

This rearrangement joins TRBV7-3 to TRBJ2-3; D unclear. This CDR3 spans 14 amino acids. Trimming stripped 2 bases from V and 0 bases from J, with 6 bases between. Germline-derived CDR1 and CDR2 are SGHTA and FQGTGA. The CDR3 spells CASSLGLSTDTQYF. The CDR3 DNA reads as TGTGCCAGCAGCTTAGGGCTGAGCACAGATACGCAGTATTTT. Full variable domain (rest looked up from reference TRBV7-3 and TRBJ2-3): GAGVSQTPSNKVTEKGKYVELRCDPISGHTALYWYRQSLGQGPEFLIYFQGTGAADDSGLPNDRFFAVRPEGSVSTLKIQRTERGDSAVYLCASSLGLSTDTQYFGPGTRLTVL.

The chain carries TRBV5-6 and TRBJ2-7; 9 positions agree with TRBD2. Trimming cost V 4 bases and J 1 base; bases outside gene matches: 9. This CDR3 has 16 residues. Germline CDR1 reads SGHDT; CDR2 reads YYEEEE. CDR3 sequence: CASSPGASGASYEQYF. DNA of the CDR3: TGTGCCAGCAGCCCGGGGGCTAGCGGGGCATCCTACGAGCAGTACTTC.

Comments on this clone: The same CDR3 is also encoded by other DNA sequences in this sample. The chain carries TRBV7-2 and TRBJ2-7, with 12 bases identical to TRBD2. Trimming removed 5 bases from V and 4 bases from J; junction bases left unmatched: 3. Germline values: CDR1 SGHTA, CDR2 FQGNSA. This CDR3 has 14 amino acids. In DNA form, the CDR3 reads TGTGCCAGCAGCCCACTAGCGGGAGGTTACGAGCAGTACTTC. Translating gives CASSPLAGGYEQYF.

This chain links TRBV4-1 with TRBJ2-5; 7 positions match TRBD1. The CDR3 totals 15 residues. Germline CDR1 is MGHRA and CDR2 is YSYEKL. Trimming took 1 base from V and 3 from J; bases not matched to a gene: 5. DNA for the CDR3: TGCGCCAGCAGCCAAGCCCGGGACAGCAAAGAGACCCAGTACTTC. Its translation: CASSQARDSKETQYF.

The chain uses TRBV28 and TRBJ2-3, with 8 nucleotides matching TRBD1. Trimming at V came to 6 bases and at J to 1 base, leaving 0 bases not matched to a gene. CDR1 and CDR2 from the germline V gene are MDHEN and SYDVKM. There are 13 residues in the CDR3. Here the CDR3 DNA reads TGTGCCAGCAGGGGACAGGGCACAGATACGCAGTATTTT. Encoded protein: CASRGQGTDTQYF. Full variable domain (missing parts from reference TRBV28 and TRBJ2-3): DVKVTQSSRYLVKRTGEKVFLECVQDMDHENMFWYRQDPGLGLRLIYFSYDVKMKEKGDIPEGYSVSREKKERFSLILESASTNQTSMYLCASRGQGTDTQYFGPGTRLTVL.

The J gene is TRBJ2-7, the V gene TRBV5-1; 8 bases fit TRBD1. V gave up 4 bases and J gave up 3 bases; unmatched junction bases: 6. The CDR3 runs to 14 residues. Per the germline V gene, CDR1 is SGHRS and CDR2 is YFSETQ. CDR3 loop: CASSQGQVFYEQYF. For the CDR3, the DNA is TGCGCCAGCAGCCAGGGACAGGTTTTCTACGAGCAGTACTTC.

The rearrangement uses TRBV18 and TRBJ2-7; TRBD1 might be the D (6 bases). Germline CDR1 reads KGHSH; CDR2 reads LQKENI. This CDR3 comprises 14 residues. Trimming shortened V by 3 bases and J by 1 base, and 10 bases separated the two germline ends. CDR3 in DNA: TGTGCCAGCTCACCTTCAACAGGGTCCTACGAGCAGTACTTC. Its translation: CASSPSTGSYEQYF.

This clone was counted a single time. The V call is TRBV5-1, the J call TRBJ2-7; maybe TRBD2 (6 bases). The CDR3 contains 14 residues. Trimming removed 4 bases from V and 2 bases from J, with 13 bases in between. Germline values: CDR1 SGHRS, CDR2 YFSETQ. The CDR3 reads CASSVGTPAYEQYF. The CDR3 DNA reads TGCGCCAGCAGCGTCGGGACTCCGGCCTACGAGCAGTACTTC. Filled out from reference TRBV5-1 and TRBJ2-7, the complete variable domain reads KAGVTQTPRYLIKTRGQQVTLSCSPISGHRSVSWYQQTPGQGLQFLFEYFSETQRNKGNFPGRFSGRQFSNSRSEMNVSTLELGDSALYLCASSVGTPAYEQYFGPGTRLTVT.

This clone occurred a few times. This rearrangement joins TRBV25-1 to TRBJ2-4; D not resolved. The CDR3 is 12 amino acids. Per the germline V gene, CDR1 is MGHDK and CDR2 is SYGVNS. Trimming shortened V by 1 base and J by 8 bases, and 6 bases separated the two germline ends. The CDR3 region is CASSESTDIQYF. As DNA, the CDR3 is TGTGCCAGCAGTGAATCTACTGACATTCAGTACTTC.

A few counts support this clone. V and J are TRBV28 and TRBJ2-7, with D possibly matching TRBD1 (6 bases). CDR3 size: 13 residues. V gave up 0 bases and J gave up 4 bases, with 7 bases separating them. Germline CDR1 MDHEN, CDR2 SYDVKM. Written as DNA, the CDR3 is TGTGCCAGCAGTTTATGGGGGGCTTACGAGCAGTACTTC. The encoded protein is CASSLWGAYEQYF.

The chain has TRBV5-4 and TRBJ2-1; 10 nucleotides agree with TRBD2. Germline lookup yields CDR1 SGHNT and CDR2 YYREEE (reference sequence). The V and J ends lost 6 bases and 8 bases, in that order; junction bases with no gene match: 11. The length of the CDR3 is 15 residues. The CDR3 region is CASTQERGGRDEQFF. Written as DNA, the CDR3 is TGTGCCAGCACCCAAGAGCGGGGGGGCCGGGATGAGCAGTTCTTC.